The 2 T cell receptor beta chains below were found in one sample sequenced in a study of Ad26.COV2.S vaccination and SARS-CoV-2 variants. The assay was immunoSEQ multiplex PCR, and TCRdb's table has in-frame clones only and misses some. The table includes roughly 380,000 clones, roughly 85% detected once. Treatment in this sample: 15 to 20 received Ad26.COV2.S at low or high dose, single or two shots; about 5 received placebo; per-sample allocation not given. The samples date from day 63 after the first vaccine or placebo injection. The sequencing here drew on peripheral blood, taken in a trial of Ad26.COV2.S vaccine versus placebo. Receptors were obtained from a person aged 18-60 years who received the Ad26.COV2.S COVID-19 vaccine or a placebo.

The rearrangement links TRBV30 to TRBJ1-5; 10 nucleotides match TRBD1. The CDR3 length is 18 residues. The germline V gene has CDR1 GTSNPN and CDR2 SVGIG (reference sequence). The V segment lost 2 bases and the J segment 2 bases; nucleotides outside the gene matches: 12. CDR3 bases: TGTGCCTGGAGTCGCGGACAGGGGGGCACAGCGGGCAATCAGCCCCAGCATTTT. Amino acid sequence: CAWSRGQGGTAGNQPQHF.

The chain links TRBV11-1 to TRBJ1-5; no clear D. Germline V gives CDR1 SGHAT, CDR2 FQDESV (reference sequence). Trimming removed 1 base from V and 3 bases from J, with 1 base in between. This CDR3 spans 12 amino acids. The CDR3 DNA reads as TGTGCCAGCAGCTTAGTCAATCAGCCCCAGCATTTT. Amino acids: CASSLVNQPQHF.